This T cell receptor beta chain was recorded in a study of T cells in Graves' hyperthyroidism and ophthalmopathy. As for the study in general: Peripheral blood specimens were obtained at initial diagnosis, prior to any treatment. Study-wide findings and caveats: Blood samples included most of the expanded thyroid clonotypes exceeding 0.001.

Trimming left V 4 bases short and J 3 bases short, with 9 bases between. CDR3 length equals 13 residues. Germline CDR1 is SEHNR and CDR2 is FQNEAQ (reference sequence). This clonotype showed up many times. Antigen unknown. In patients aged 18 to 65, hyperthyroidism was newly diagnosed, with duration under 2 months. Clinical symptoms, serum thyroxine and TRAb, thyroid ultrasound and orbital computed tomography were used for the diagnoses. TCR beta CDR3 regions were amplified from RNA transcripts. During a first-round RT-PCR of the TCR CDR3, the HTBI primer set was used. TCRdb reanalysed the multiplex PCR reads using MiXCR and keeps one entry per CDR3 protein. This table holds about 560,000 distinct CDR3 sequences, approximately 14% found once.

The chain is built from TRBV7-9 and TRBJ1-1; D is uncertain. Sequenced material: blood. This receptor was identified in a woman in her twenties or thirties with Graves' hyperthyroidism. CDR3 in amino acids: CASSYPGDTEAFF. CDR3 sequence (DNA): TGTGCCAGCAGCTACCCTGGGGACACTGAAGCTTTCTTT.